This T cell receptor (beta chain) originates from a study of radiation and T cells in renal cell carcinoma (dated by TCRdb to about 2020). Turning to the overall study: Samples were obtained from a clinical trial, in which 15 Gy stereotactic body radiation therapy was delivered to primary renal cell carcinomas and nephrectomy was performed 4 weeks later. TCR beta sequencing covered 50 to 55 samples in total, comprising some 26 tumors and approximately 27 peripheral blood samples. Across all 53 samples, 4 million to 5 million unique CDR3 nucleotide sequences encoding around 2.8 million unique CDR3 amino acid sequences were identified. The study at large found these results: In blood, the top tumor clonotypes increased from baseline to 2 weeks after radiation and then shrank by 4 weeks, which suggests a temporary expansion of tumor-resident clones. Changes in the blood repertoire were not tracked past 4 weeks after treatment. Effects of radiation dose or scheduling on the TCR repertoire could not be addressed with the single-armed trial design. No pretreatment tumor biopsies were available, so the baseline intratumoral presence of clonotypes could not be determined.

TCR beta libraries were generated from genomic DNA with the immunoSEQ kit, following the manufacturer's recommendations. To prepare the libraries, a first multiplex PCR with proprietary primers was run, followed by a second PCR that added unique barcodes, and a bead cleanup was done after each round. Each sample batch included a kit-provided positive control reaction and a negative control reaction. The final libraries were assessed on an Agilent 4200 TapeStation D1000 ScreenTape, pooled by volume, and quantified by qPCR. Sequencing was performed on an Illumina NextSeq500 using a MidOutput 150-cycle cartridge, with 156 Read1 cycles, 15 Index1 cycles, and the kit custom primers. The pooled library was loaded at approximately 0.98 pM with around 20% PhiX control spiked in. The original methods were these. Vendor-processed data were analyzed in R, and a clonotype was defined as all T cells sharing the same CDR3 nucleotide sequence. For clone abundance analyses, frequencies were normalized to the 10,000 most abundant clones in each sample. Before analysis, public T cell clones were removed, and these numbered fewer than six per sample on average. Tumor-enriched clonotypes and baseline blood-enriched clonotypes were defined as those with an abundance difference of at least 32-fold between compartments. A beta-binomial differential abundance model was applied to find clonotypes that expanded or contracted between blood time points. The Baroni-Urbani and Buser coefficient was used to measure tumor-blood repertoire similarity, and groups were compared with two-tailed Wilcoxon tests in R. TCRdb provides this immuneACCESS table in a form limited to in-frame rearrangements. Some clones are lacking; in checked studies, under half of them reflect an unresolved V gene, and why the rest are absent is not known. Clonal size and the V and J genes are those of that table, whereas D and trimming came from the DNA. The sample data list some 130,000 clones, and approximately 80% of these were observed just once. Jointly, the top ten make up about 1.9% of the sample.

CDR1 is given as SGHAT and CDR2 as FQNNGV, both from the germline V gene. From the cysteine up to the phenylalanine, the CDR3 has a length of 14 residues. Only the CDR3 DNA is retained, 42 bases long and in frame from the first base. V loses 1 base of germline sequence and J loses 4 bases, and the interval between the two ends is 11 bases. The time point label, read with the paper, signifies: blood 2 weeks post-SBRT. What this sample's treatment or condition label stands for: 15 Gy SBRT to primary tumor, nephrectomy 4 weeks later. To follow tumor-enriched clonotypes, serial peripheral blood was collected from radiation-treated patients at baseline and at 2 weeks and 4 weeks after SBRT. Every patient's renal cell carcinoma showed clear cell pathology. Genomic DNA for TCR sequencing was prepared using the QIAamp DNA Blood Mini Kit (Qiagen). Only samples passing all quality control checks were included in the analyses.

Worth noting for this clone: Its antigen is unknown. No much larger clone is present one base from it, and per-base qualities are unavailable.

This sequence uses TRBV11-2 and TRBJ2-7; a tentative D match to TRBD1 spans 6 bases. Sequenced material: blood, taken from a patient whose treatment included radiotherapy and nephrectomy. This clonotype was obtained from a woman aged 55-70 years with renal cell carcinoma. The CDR3 region has the sequence CASSLASDRYEQYF. The DNA reads TGTGCCAGCAGCTTAGCCTCAGACAGGTACGAGCAGTACTTC.